The 30 T cell receptor beta chains given below trace back to one sample, sequenced in a study of cytomegalovirus exposure and HLA in healthy donors. Using immunoSEQ multiplex PCR, the repertoire was profiled, and TCRdb retains in-frame clones only, with some absent. This table holds some 210,000 clones, roughly 83% found once. The sequenced sample was PBMCs. These receptors were collected from a woman in her late teens or twenties in good health and CMV-seronegative.

The chain employs TRBV7-9 and TRBJ2-3, with unresolved D. V was cut by 1 base and J by 2 bases, with 13 bases left in between. The CDR3 has 16 amino acids. Germline V gene lookup returns CDR1 SEHNR and CDR2 FQNEAQ (reference sequence). CDR3 region: CASSLVVATYTDTQYF. The CDR3 DNA is TGTGCCAGCAGCTTAGTGGTGGCGACATACACAGATACGCAGTATTTT.

The chain links TRBV7-2 to TRBJ1-1; D remains ambiguous. Trimming stripped 3 bases from V and 6 bases from J, with 14 bases between. This CDR3 is built from 14 residues. Germline-derived CDR1 and CDR2 are SGHTA and FQGNSA. The CDR3 bases are TGTGCCAGCAGCTTGGGCAGGACTGCAGCTGAAGCTTTCTTT. Translated: CASSLGRTAAEAFF.

The chain uses TRBV28 and TRBJ2-7; D possibly corresponds to TRBD1 (6 bases). Trimming stripped 5 bases from V and 4 bases from J, with 15 bases between. Germline V gene sequence: CDR1 MDHEN, CDR2 SYDVKM. This CDR3 spans 14 amino acids. The DNA of the CDR3 is TGTGCCAGCAGTATTCCCGGGACATCATACGAGCAGTACTTC. Translated, it gives CASSIPGTSYEQYF. The whole variable domain, filled in from reference TRBV28 and TRBJ2-7, reads DVKVTQSSRYLVKRTGEKVFLECVQDMDHENMFWYRQDPGLGLRLIYFSYDVKMKEKGDIPEGYSVSREKKERFSLILESASTNQTSMYLCASSIPGTSYEQYFGPGTRLTVT.

This chain joins TRBV27 and TRBJ1-1, with D possibly being TRBD1 (5 bases). The CDR3 sequence is 15 residues long. The germline V gene encodes CDR1 MNHEY and CDR2 SMNVEV (reference sequence). V dropped 5 bases and J dropped 3 bases, with 16 bases sitting between them. The CDR3 here is CASSPRRIGDTEAFF. DNA for the CDR3: TGTGCCAGCAGTCCTCGACGGATAGGGGACACTGAAGCTTTCTTT.

The V gene is TRBV6-1, the J gene TRBJ1-1; no clear D gene. CDR1 and CDR2 (germline): MNHNS, SASEGT. V was clipped by 7 bases and J by 3 bases, with 15 bases between them. The CDR3 contains 14 residues. CDR3 sequence: CASKWGHGDTEAFF. The CDR3 DNA sequence: TGTGCCAGCAAGTGGGGTCACGGGGACACTGAAGCTTTCTTT.

V is TRBV4-1 and J is TRBJ2-2, with 7 bases aligning to TRBD1. The CDR3 loop spans 15 amino acids. The trim removed 4 bases at V and 1 base at J, leaving 3 bases unmatched. Germline V gene sequence: CDR1 MGHRA, CDR2 YSYEKL. DNA for the CDR3: TGCGCCAGCAGCCGCAACAGGGGGAACACCGGGGAGCTGTTTTTT. This codes for CASSRNRGNTGELFF.

This clone came up a few times. The chain has TRBV2 and TRBJ1-6; D might be TRBD1 (5 bases). V lost 7 bases, J lost 6 bases, and 16 bases lay in between. Germline V gene data show CDR1 as SNHLY and CDR2 as FYNNEI. CDR3 length equals 15 residues. The CDR3 DNA reads as TGTGCCAGCAAAGTGGTGACAGCGACTAATTCACCCCTCCACTTT. Protein sequence: CASKVVTATNSPLHF.

The chain is built from TRBV30 and TRBJ1-1; D gene uncertain. V dropped 4 bases and J dropped 1 base, with 13 bases sitting between them. The germline CDR1 and CDR2 sequences are GTSNPN and SVGIG (reference sequence). The CDR3 is 14 amino acids. The CDR3 DNA sequence: TGTGCCTGGACCGAAGGGCTTTCGAACACTGAAGCTTTCTTT. This sequence encodes CAWTEGLSNTEAFF. Variable domain in full (rest from reference TRBV30 and TRBJ1-1): SQTIHQWPATLVQPVGSPLSLECTVEGTSNPNLYWYRQAAGRGLQLLFYSVGIGQISSEVPQNLSASRPQDRQFILSSKKLLLSDSGFYLCAWTEGLSNTEAFFGQGTRLTVV.

The chain has TRBV30 and TRBJ2-6, with D perhaps assigned TRBD1 or TRBD2 (5 bases each). Looked up from germline, CDR1 is GTSNPN and CDR2 is SVGIG (reference sequence). This CDR3 comprises 17 residues. V was cut by 3 bases and J by 0 bases, with 15 bases left in between. DNA for the CDR3: TGTGCCTGGAGGGGGACGGCGAGATACTCTGGGGCCAACGTCCTGACTTTC. It codes for CAWRGTARYSGANVLTF.

The chain combines TRBV6-5 with TRBJ2-1; D is unresolved. The V gene lost 4 bases and the J gene lost 6 bases, with 16 bases spanning the gap. CDR3 length: 15 amino acids. The germline V gene has CDR1 MNHEY and CDR2 SVGAGI. CDR3 nucleotides: TGTGCCAGCAGTTCTTCTTTGAAATGGGTCAATGAGCAGTTCTTC. Translated: CASSSSLKWVNEQFF.

V usage is TRBV2 and J usage is TRBJ2-1, with 8 bases identical to TRBD1. The ends lost 5 bases at V and 5 bases at J; junction bases unmatched: 14. The CDR3 has 17 residues. The germline CDR1 and CDR2 sequences are SNHLY and FYNNEI. The CDR3 is CASSHPSRDRTNNEQFF. The CDR3 DNA sequence: TGTGCCAGCAGTCATCCGTCCCGGGACAGGACTAACAATGAGCAGTTCTTC.

J is TRBJ1-5 and V is TRBV7-6, with D maybe TRBD1 (5 bases). CDR3 length: 15 residues. V was clipped by 1 base and J by 3 bases, with 10 bases between them. Germline V lookup: CDR1 SGHVS, CDR2 FNYEAQ. The CDR3 region has the DNA TGTGCCAGCAGCTTAGGCCACAGGATCAATCAGCCCCAGCATTTT. Translating it yields CASSLGHRINQPQHF.

The chain employs TRBV7-3 and TRBJ1-1; TRBD1 is a possible D gene (5 bases). The V end was cut by 1 base, the J end by 6 bases, with 9 bases between. In germline, CDR1 is SGHTA, CDR2 FQGTGA. The CDR3 loop spans 13 amino acids. CDR3 coding DNA: TGTGCCAGCAGCTTAATTCAGGGTTCTGAAGCTTTCTTT. It is translated as CASSLIQGSEAFF.

The J gene is TRBJ2-1, the V gene TRBV29-1; 12 bases map to TRBD2. Per the germline V gene, CDR1 is SQVTM and CDR2 is ANQGSEA. The trim removed 4 bases at V and 7 bases at J, leaving 14 bases unmatched. The CDR3 is 17 amino acids. Written as DNA, the CDR3 is TGCAGCGTTGGGGGGCTAGCGGGAGGGCACTTGAGGAATGAGCAGTTCTTC. It is translated as CSVGGLAGGHLRNEQFF.

This sequence joins TRBV9 and TRBJ1-2, with D unresolved. Germline CDR1 and CDR2: SGDLS and YYNGEE. V lost 4 bases, J lost 8 bases, and 15 bases lay in between. This CDR3 spans 13 amino acids. This CDR3 is CASSYGPAGGYTF. As DNA, the CDR3 is TGTGCCAGCAGCTACGGACCTGCGGGAGGCTACACCTTC. The whole variable domain, remainder taken from reference TRBV9 and TRBJ1-2, is DSGVTQTPKHLITATGQRVTLRCSPRSGDLSVYWYQQSLDQGLQFLIQYYNGEERAKGNILERFSAQQFPDLHSELNLSSLELGDSALYFCASSYGPAGGYTFGSGTRLTVV.

V usage is TRBV5-1 and J usage is TRBJ1-2; TRBD1 matches 10 bases. Germline V gives CDR1 SGHRS, CDR2 YFSETQ. The CDR3 loop spans 14 amino acids. V was pared by 3 bases and J by 7 bases, with 6 bases of the junction left unmatched. CDR3 sequence (DNA): TGCGCCAGCAGCTCAGGACAGGGGGATGGTGGCTACACCTTC. Translation: CASSSGQGDGGYTF.

A note on this clone: An end of the junction differs from the germline gene, which may be a read error. This chain links TRBV18 with TRBJ1-1, with a weak D call TRBD1 (5 bases). Germline CDR1 is KGHSH and CDR2 is LQKENI. The CDR3 runs 15 residues. CDR3 DNA sequence: TGTGCCAGCTCACCGGACTCGACAGTGAAAACTGAAGCTTTCTTT. Translated, it gives CASSPDSTVKTEAFF. The full variable domain, in which reference TRBV18 and TRBJ1-1 provide the parts outside the CDR3, is NAGVMQNPRHLVRRRGQEARLRCSPMKGHSHVYWYRQLPEEGLKFMVYLQKENIIDESGMPKERFSAEFPKEGPSILRIQQVVRGDSAAYFCASSPDSTVKTEAFFGQGTRLTVV.

The rearrangement uses TRBV4-1 and TRBJ2-7, with no clear D. CDR1 and CDR2 from the germline V gene are MGHRA and YSYEKL. V shed 1 base and J shed 3 bases, with 10 bases lying between them. This CDR3 contains 14 residues. CDR3 sequence reads: CASSQGLGFYEQYF. DNA for the CDR3: TGCGCCAGCAGCCAAGGACTCGGGTTCTACGAGCAGTACTTC.

The chain has TRBV6-1 and TRBJ2-7; 10 bases are shared with TRBD1. CDR1 MNHNS and CDR2 SASEGT come from the germline V gene. J lost 3 bases, V lost 8 bases, and 4 bases had no gene match. This CDR3 spans 13 amino acids. The CDR3 DNA is TGTGCCAGCCTGACAGGGGGCCGCTACGAGCAGTACTTC. Encoded protein: CASLTGGRYEQYF.

The table lists this clone with a count of one. This chain connects TRBV5-6 to TRBJ1-5; D ambiguous. The CDR3 runs 13 residues. Trimming took 4 bases from V and 9 from J, leaving 14 bases between them. Looked up from germline, CDR1 is SGHDT and CDR2 is YYEEEE. The CDR3 sequence is CASSIGPDGPQHF. DNA for the CDR3: TGTGCCAGCAGCATAGGGCCCGACGGGCCCCAGCATTTT.

The rearrangement uses TRBV2 and TRBJ1-4; D is uncertain. V lost 4 bases, J lost 2 bases, and 8 bases lay in between. The CDR3 loop spans 14 amino acids. CDR1 and CDR2 from the germline V gene are SNHLY and FYNNEI. CDR3 amino acids: CASSAGGTNEKLFF. The CDR3 DNA is TGTGCCAGCAGTGCCGGAGGGACTAATGAAAAACTGTTTTTT. Based on the CDR3 plus reference TRBV2 and TRBJ1-4, the full variable domain is EPEVTQTPSHQVTQMGQEVILRCVPISNHLYFYWYRQILGQKVEFLVSFYNNEISEKSEIFDDQFSVERPDGSNFTLKIRSTKLEDSAMYFCASSAGGTNEKLFFGSGTQLSVL.

The V call is TRBV5-8, the J call TRBJ2-5, with D perhaps TRBD1 or TRBD2 (5 bases each). CDR1 and CDR2 (germline): SGHTS, YDEGEE. Trimming shortened V by 1 base and J by 5 bases, and 6 bases separated the two germline ends. The CDR3 runs 12 residues. CDR3 amino acids: CASSLWGETQYF. Written as DNA, the CDR3 is TGTGCCAGCAGCTTGTGGGGGGAGACCCAGTACTTC. Full variable domain (rest looked up from reference TRBV5-8 and TRBJ2-5): EAGVTQSPTHLIKTRGQQATLRCSPISGHTSVYWYQQALGLGLQFLLWYDEGEERNRGNFPPRFSGRQFPNYSSELNVNALELEDSALYLCASSLWGETQYFGPGTRLLVL.

The V call is TRBV6-1, the J call TRBJ1-1, with D hard to call. The V end was cut by 7 bases, the J end by 1 base, with 16 bases between. The length of the CDR3 is 15 residues. Germline assignment: CDR1 MNHNS and CDR2 SASEGT. The CDR3: CASTKGKTGNTEAFF. The CDR3 bases are TGTGCCAGCACTAAGGGAAAGACTGGGAACACTGAAGCTTTCTTT.

The genes are TRBV6-5 and TRBJ2-7; 10 positions match TRBD1. V lost 0 bases, J lost 7 bases, and 6 bases stayed unmatched. Germline CDR1 reads MNHEY; CDR2 reads SVGAGI. CDR3 length: 15 amino acids. DNA for the CDR3: TGTGCCAGCAGTTACTCGGGACAGGGGCATTCTGAGCAGTACTTC. Amino acids: CASSYSGQGHSEQYF.

The V and J genes are TRBV5-1 and TRBJ2-1; D not resolved. Germline loops: CDR1 SGHRS, CDR2 YFSETQ. The CDR3 has 16 residues. V gave up 2 bases and J gave up 6 bases, with 18 bases separating them. For the CDR3, the DNA is TGCGCCAGCAGCTTAATCCCGACCCTAACACCCAATGAGCAGTTCTTC. Translation gives CASSLIPTLTPNEQFF.

The V and J genes are TRBV7-2 and TRBJ2-7; 8 bases agree with TRBD1. Germline V gene lookup returns CDR1 SGHTA and CDR2 FQGNSA. V lost 5 bases, J lost 5 bases, and 14 bases stayed unmatched. The CDR3 is made up of 16 amino acids. CDR3 bases: TGTGCCAGCAGCACACAGGGACAGGTCGGTCTCCACGAGCAGTACTTC. The encoded protein is CASSTQGQVGLHEQYF.

In this sample, this clone turned up a few times. The chain has TRBV10-3 and TRBJ2-7; TRBD2 matches at 9 bases. Germline values: CDR1 ENHRY, CDR2 SYGVKD. The ends lost 3 bases at V and 6 bases at J; junction bases unmatched: 6. CDR3 length: 14 amino acids. The CDR3 loop reads CAISDGGRAIEQYF. DNA of the CDR3: TGTGCCATCAGTGATGGCGGGAGGGCGATCGAGCAGTACTTC.

The V call is TRBV7-6, the J call TRBJ2-2; TRBD1 is a possible D gene (6 bases). Germline values: CDR1 SGHVS, CDR2 FNYEAQ. This CDR3 has 16 residues. V lost 5 bases and J 0 bases, leaving 13 bases between the germline ends. The DNA for the CDR3 is TGTGCCAGCAGCATTAGGGGGACACCGAACACCGGGGAGCTGTTTTTT. Protein sequence: CASSIRGTPNTGELFF.

The rearrangement links TRBV5-4 to TRBJ2-3; 9 bases agree with TRBD2. The CDR3 spans 17 residues. After removal of 4 bases from V and 2 bases from J, the junction contained 11 bases not matched to a gene. CDR1 is SGHNT, CDR2 YYREEE, per germline (reference sequence). The CDR3 region is CASSQRLAVGTTDTQYF. The CDR3 coding sequence is TGTGCCAGCAGCCAAAGACTAGCGGTCGGAACCACAGATACGCAGTATTTT.

V usage is TRBV7-9 and J usage is TRBJ2-5, with D perhaps matching TRBD1 (5 bases). Per the germline V gene, CDR1 is SEHNR and CDR2 is FQNEAQ (reference sequence). Between the trimmed V and J ends, which lost 4 bases and 4 bases, there was a span of 10 bases. The CDR3 runs to 13 residues. DNA of the CDR3: TGTGCCAGCAGCTCAGGGTTCGGAGAGACCCAGTACTTC. The encoded protein is CASSSGFGETQYF.